This T cell receptor beta chain appears in the sequencing data of a study of molecular identifiers for immune sequencing clone quantification (dated by TCRdb to about 2018). About the study as a whole: In a replicate experiment, RNA from about 20,000 or 100,000 naive CD8 T cells was split into five aliquots, four of which were sequenced. This methods study benchmarked molecular-identifier clustering-based TCR repertoire sequencing (MIDCIRS) and TCR RNA copy counting, using CD8 T cells to do so. General study outcomes and caveats: Highly expanded clone sizes could be underestimated if identical TCR molecules share a barcode. Even against a background of about 960,000 naive CD8 T cells, spiked-in Jurkat TCR RNA amounting to a single cell's worth was reported to be detectable. Spiked-in Jurkat TCR RNA (approximately 10 copies' worth), which is not part of the donor repertoire, was contained in the naive libraries. Modeling estimated about 2.8 recovered TCR RNA copies per cell, compared with approximately 10 by digital PCR, which implies approximately 30% capture efficiency. Without barcode sub-clustering, chimeric consensus sequences inflated TCR diversity; chimeras reached as high as 47%. In CMV-specific effector cells, clones with more than 20 RNA copies accounted for over 98% of molecules, whereas in naive cells such clones accounted for under 1%.

Libraries of naive CD8 T cells were built from anywhere between about 17,000 and 1,000,000 sorted cells, with 10%, 30% or 50% of the purified RNA used. Naive CD8 T cells, defined as CD8+CD4-CCR7+CD45RA+, were FACS-sorted into RLT Plus buffer on a BD FACSAria II. Ten to eleven TCR copies' worth of Jurkat RNA were spiked into about 20,000-1,000,000 naive CD8 T cell samples to test detection sensitivity. CD8 T cells were enriched with RosetteSep CD8+ T Cell Enrichment Cocktail and Ficoll-Paque, followed by ACK red cell lysis. Trimming accounts for 1 base at V and 8 bases at J, while the number of junction bases matched to no gene is 11. The germline V gene gives CDR1 as LGHNA and CDR2 as YSLEER. Ends included, the CDR3 has 16 residues. Kept here is only the CDR3 DNA, which spans 48 bases and is read in frame from base 1. Turning to this clonotype: The antigen it recognizes is unknown. This may be a read error: a much more frequent sequence differs by one nucleotide. Because the CDR3 is missing its conserved closing phenylalanine or tryptophan, this is likely a read error.

To prepare the library, PCR was applied. TCRdb records Illumina HiSeq 4000 as the sequencer. Bulk TCR libraries were made following a previously described method, with the TCR primers given in Table S5. Purification of total RNA was performed with the Qiagen AllPrep DNA/RNA kit. Before analysis, reads from multiple sequencing runs of one library were combined. Per the source publication's procedure: Reads were retained only if the reads had an exact TCR constant sequence, and the retained reads were trimmed to 150 nt and grouped according to their 12-nt molecular barcodes. Reads in each barcode group were sub-clustered using a 15% Levenshtein threshold, and a quality-weighted consensus sequence was built for each RNA molecule. Non-functional sequences were filtered out, along with any lower-count sequence sitting one edit away from another sequence. On the basis of fitting two negative binomial distributions, barcode sub-clusters with fewer than 20% of the maximum read count were discarded. TCRdb ran its own pipeline on the public reads, namely fastp trimming at Q25 and MiXCR clone calling, and kept in-frame beta chains. Merged by CDR3 protein, the rows form single entries marked with the most common genes and DNA. These V and J calls derive from TCRdb rather than the authors' analysis. This sample has around 480,000 distinct CDR3 sequences in its table, and 20% to 25% of those were observed once. The top ten clones comprise around 0.84% of the sample.

This sequence was found in a human donor in good health. Some libraries in this study had Jurkat cell RNA spiked in. The chain couples TRBV4-3 to TRBJ2-1, with 7 bases in between that match TRBD2. The specimen was naive CD8+ T cells from blood, with Jurkat cell RNA spiked in. Reading the label with the study, this specimen's cell subset or site is: FACS-sorted CD8+CD4-CCR7+CD45RA+ naive T cells. In nucleotides, the sequence is TGCGCCAGCAGCCAAGGAGGCGGGAGATCATGGGATGAGCAGTTCTCC. The translation is CASSQGGGRSWDEQFS.